Listed below are T cell receptor beta chains from one sample, sequenced in a study of CD8 T cells in ankylosing spondylitis. TCRdb itself ran the 5' RACE reads through MiXCR, one entry per CDR3 protein. The repertoire includes just over 300,000 distinct CDR3 sequences, less than 25% of them detected once, and around 3.2% sits in the top ten. Material for sequencing was blood, either unsorted or a sorted T cell fraction (not recorded which). The receptors stem from a female donor with ankylosing spondylitis or in good health (not recorded which). Each CDR3 is given without its conserved first and last residue. D genes are given only for firm matches.

SAIGSSNTEAF	NA	TRBV20-1
ASSLHTREAF	NA	TRBV28
AISGSGTNTEAF	NA	TRBV10-3
ASSLALSNPYNEQF	NA	TRBV5-1
ASSLDQYNEQF	NA	TRBV5-1
ASSPEPGGGSPLH	TRBD1	TRBV11-2
ASSFYGDYEQY	NA	TRBV6-6
ASSLVKGISYEQY	NA	TRBV7-2
ASSYPPRPYRDEQF	NA	TRBV6-2/TRBV6-3
ASSRDGRYEQY	NA	TRBV12-3/TRBV12-4
ASSDNRVGGYT	NA	TRBV12-3/TRBV12-4
SVKGGRAFTGETQY	TRBD2	TRBV29-1
ASTGQGFTYEQY	TRBD1	TRBV7-2
SARDSRRLAGAMDTGELF	TRBD2	TRBV20-1
SAYSPGHKTIYGYT	NA	TRBV20-1
ASRSTGGSGNTIY	NA	TRBV6-2/TRBV6-3
ASSQREISFQETQY	NA	TRBV7-2
ASTLGNRRETQY	NA	TRBV7-9
ASSLIAEPHTGELF	NA	TRBV5-1
ASSQVRPDTQY	NA	TRBV4-3
ASKDTGELF	NA	TRBV10-2
SAREAGRSVHEQY	NA	TRBV20-1
ASSKGQGASVQETQY	TRBD1	TRBV5-1
ASSSGSSGYNEQF	NA	TRBV7-2
ASSKGELASLIPLYNEQF	NA	TRBV21-1
ASTNIVTGEQY	NA	TRBV6-6
ASSETRTDTQY	NA	TRBV2
ASSSPSYEQY	NA	TRBV28
ASSQDPAGGTSRETQY	TRBD2	TRBV4-1
SASPTGDSQY	NA	TRBV20-1
ASSPLNGGTEAF	NA	TRBV28
ATGARRALDEQF	NA	TRBV15
ASSARTTSGASYEQY	TRBD2	TRBV9
SARDRLAGVSDTQY	TRBD2	TRBV20-1
ASSYRERGGYT	NA	TRBV12-3/TRBV12-4
ASSLGEGYNEQF	TRBD2	TRBV7-8
ASSQLGHNEQF	NA	TRBV3-1
ASSLDSQVTNYGYT	NA	TRBV11-2
ASTEPLGGDGEQY	TRBD2	TRBV6-2/TRBV6-3
ASSLISGKGNTIY	NA	TRBV7-9
SASRGSGYEQY	NA	TRBV20-1
SARGVGKQF	NA	TRBV20-1
ASSPPEGPYEQY	NA	TRBV18
SPKRVSYEQY	NA	TRBV20-1
ASSYLRTEAF	NA	TRBV6-2/TRBV6-3
SAPGRGEQF	NA	TRBV20-1
ASSFTGSQPQH	NA	TRBV7-3
ASSHNFLLGNEQF	NA	TRBV4-3
ASSFWTGVFYEQY	TRBD1	TRBV12-3/TRBV12-4
ASSFAGHTTDTQY	NA	TRBV12-3/TRBV12-4
ASSFDGGGYEQY	NA	TRBV5-1
ASSMMGDTQY	NA	TRBV19
AGGRKSTAGGYT	NA	TRBV28